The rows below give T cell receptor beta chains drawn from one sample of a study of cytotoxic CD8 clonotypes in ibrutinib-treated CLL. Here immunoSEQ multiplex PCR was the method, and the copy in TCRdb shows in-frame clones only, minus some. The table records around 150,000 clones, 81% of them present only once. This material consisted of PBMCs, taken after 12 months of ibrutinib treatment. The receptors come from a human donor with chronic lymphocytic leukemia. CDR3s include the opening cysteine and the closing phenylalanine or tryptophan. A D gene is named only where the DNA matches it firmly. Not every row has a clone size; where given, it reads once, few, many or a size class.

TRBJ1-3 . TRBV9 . TGTGCCAGCCAAACCTCAGAATCTTCTGGAAACACCATATATTTT CASQTSESSGNTIYF
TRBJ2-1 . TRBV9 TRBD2 TGTGCCAGCAGCGTAGCGGCTAGCGGGAGGACCTACAATGAGCAGTTCTTC CASSVAASGRTYNEQFF
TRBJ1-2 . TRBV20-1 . TGCAGTCGTACAGGGTCCTCCGGCTACACCTTC CSRTGSSGYTF
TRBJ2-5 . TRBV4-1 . TGCGCCAGCAGCCAAGATGGACAGCGACGCCAAGAGACCCAGTACTTC CASSQDGQRRQETQYF
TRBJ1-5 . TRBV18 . TGTGCCAGCTCACCAGGGGGCAGGGGCAATCAGCCCCAGCATTTT CASSPGGRGNQPQHF
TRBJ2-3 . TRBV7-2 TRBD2 TGTGCCAGCAGCTTAGCGCGGGGGAGCTATACGCAGTATTTT CASSLARGSYTQYF
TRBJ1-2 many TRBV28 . TGTGCCAGCAGGACCCCGGGACGGGGGGGGCTTGGCTACACCTTC CASRTPGRGGLGYTF
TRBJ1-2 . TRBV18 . TGTGCCAGCTCACCGGACAGCTCGGCGGCCTATGGCTACACCTTC CASSPDSSAAYGYTF
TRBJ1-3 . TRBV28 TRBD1 TGTGCCAGCAGTTTCCCCCGGACAGGGCGAAGAGGAAACACCATATATTTT CASSFPRTGRRGNTIYF
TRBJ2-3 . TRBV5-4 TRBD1 TGTGCCAGCAGCTCCCGACAGGGAACAGATACGCAGTATTTT CASSSRQGTDTQYF
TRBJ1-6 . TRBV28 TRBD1 TGTGCCAGCAGTACCCCGACAGGGGGCGCGATTAATTCACCCCTCCACTTT CASSTPTGGAINSPLHF
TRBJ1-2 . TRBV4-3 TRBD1 TGCGCCAGCAGCCAAGCCGGGACAGTCCTAACAACTAACTATGGCTACACCTTC CASSQAGTVLTTNYGYTF
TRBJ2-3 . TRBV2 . TGTGCCAGCACAAAGCGGGTGGGCACAGATACGCAGTATTTT CASTKRVGTDTQYF
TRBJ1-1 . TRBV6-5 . TGTGCCAGCGGATCCCACGGGGCCTCGACTGAAGCTTTCTTT CASGSHGASTEAFF
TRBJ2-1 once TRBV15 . TGTGCCACCAGCAGGCAGAGCGGAGGGTCGTACAATGAGCAGTTCTTC CATSRQSGGSYNEQFF
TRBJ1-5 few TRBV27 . TGTGCCAGCAGTTCCGACATCTATAGCAATCAGCCCCAGCATTTT CASSSDIYSNQPQHF
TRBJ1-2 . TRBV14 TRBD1 TGTGCCAGCAGCCCACCGGGACAGAACTATGGCTACACCTTC CASSPPGQNYGYTF
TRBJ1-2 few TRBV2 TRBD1 TGTGCCAGCACCAGCTCAGGGGGCTACGGCTACACCTTC CASTSSGGYGYTF
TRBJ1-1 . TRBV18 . TGTGCCAGCTCGCCACAGGGTTTGAACACTGAAGCTTTCTTT CASSPQGLNTEAFF
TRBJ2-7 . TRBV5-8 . TGTGCCAGCAGCATAATGAGGGGCAATCCGACTTACGAGCAGTACTTC CASSIMRGNPTYEQYF
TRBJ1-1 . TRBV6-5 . TGTGCCAGCAGCCAGGAGGAAGCTTTCTTT CASSQEEAFF
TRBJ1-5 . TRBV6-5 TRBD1 TGTGCCAGCAGGGACAGGGGAGTGGGCAATCAGCCCCAGCATTTT CASRDRGVGNQPQHF
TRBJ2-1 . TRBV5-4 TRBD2 TGTGCCAGCAGCAAAGCGGGAGGGAGCTCCTACAATGAGCAGTTCTTC CASSKAGGSSYNEQFF
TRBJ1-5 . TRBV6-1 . TGTGCCAGCAGTGAGTCCCTGGGGCAGCCCCAGCATTTT CASSESLGQPQHF
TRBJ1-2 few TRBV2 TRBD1 TGTGCCAGCAGTTCCCAGGGGGCTGGCAACTATGGCTACACCTTC CASSSQGAGNYGYTF
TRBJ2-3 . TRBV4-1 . TGCGCCAGCAGCCGACGGGAATTCTGGGAAGAAAGCACAGATACGCAGTATTTT CASSRREFWEESTDTQYF
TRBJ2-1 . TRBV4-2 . TGTGCCAGCAGCTTGGAGCCAGGCCGGGATGAGCAGTTCTTC CASSLEPGRDEQFF
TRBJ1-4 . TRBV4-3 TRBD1 TGCGCCAGCAGCCCTGAAGCCGGGACAGGGCTGTTTTTT CASSPEAGTGLFF